This TCR beta chain was identified in a study of human T cells and chemical hapten exposure. Across the study: Small pooled library volume differences mainly caused per-sample TCR yield variation. Study observations and caveats: TCRs exceeding a frequency of 1 in 1000 stayed unchanged under DPC sensitization.

Whole blood, unfractionated, served as the material for total RNA extraction. The V gene lost 2 bases and the J gene lost 4 bases, with 9 bases spanning the gap. The germline CDR1 and CDR2 sequences are SEHNR and FQNEAQ (reference sequence). The CDR3 has 14 residues. This clonotype was seen repeatedly, ten times or more. Its cognate antigen is unknown. Separate cDNA molecules received unique molecular identifiers, which the library attached to them. TCRdb called the reads again in MiXCR, with one record for every CDR3 protein. The sample carries 120,000 or so distinct CDR3 sequences, approximately 9.3% recorded once.

The chain links TRBV7-9 to TRBJ1-5; D call uncertain. Sequenced: whole blood. This TCR was recovered from a human donor in good health. Some clones in this sample may be carry-over from other donors' samples. The DNA for the CDR3 is TGTGCCAGCAGCTTAATGGACGGTAATCAGCCCCAGCATTTT. This gives the protein CASSLMDGNQPQHF.